These 15 T cell receptor beta chains came from one sample sequenced in a study of vaccination and CD4 T cells after COVID-19. Indicated treatment: roughly 11-day PBMC culture with coronavirus spike peptide pools or control peptides (ViraFEST assay). Their antigens are not known. At the Johns Hopkins FTIC core, DNA taken from cultured CD4+ T cells was sequenced by way of the Oncomine TCR Beta short-read assay. TCRdb reanalysed the PCR reads using MiXCR and keeps one entry per CDR3 protein. The data show several thousand distinct CDR3 sequences, 25% to 30% seen once. The source was CD4+ T cells from blood, cultured in vitro, collected after SARS-CoV-2 vaccination. The receptors originated from a human donor who had recovered from COVID-19.

The rearrangement links TRBV20-1 to TRBJ2-2, with 7 bases aligning to TRBD2. The CDR3 has 15 residues. Germline V lookup: CDR1 DFQATT, CDR2 SNEGSKA (reference sequence). Germline trimming cut 1 base from V and 4 bases from J; bases unmatched to any gene: 6. For the CDR3, the DNA is TGCAGTGCTAGAGTTCGAGCGGGAATCACCGGGGAGCTGTTTTTT. The encoded protein is CSARVRAGITGELFF.

The chain combines TRBV7-2 with TRBJ1-2, with D perhaps TRBD1 (5 bases). Germline loops: CDR1 SGHTA, CDR2 FQGNSA. The CDR3 has 14 amino acids. V lost 3 bases and J 3 bases, leaving 11 bases between the germline ends. CDR3: CASSFYRTDYGYTF. CDR3 sequence (DNA): TGTGCCAGCAGCTTCTACAGGACGGACTATGGCTACACCTTC. Full variable domain (outside the CDR3, taken from reference TRBV7-2 and TRBJ1-2): GAGVSQSPSNKVTEKGKDVELRCDPISGHTALYWYRQSLGQGLEFLIYFQGNSAPDKSGLPSDRFSAERTGGSVSTLTIQRTQQEDSAVYLCASSFYRTDYGYTFGSGTRLTVV.

The rearrangement uses TRBV20-1 and TRBJ2-7; either TRBD1 or TRBD2 may fit D (5 bases each). The CDR3 extends over 14 amino acids. V gave up 5 bases and J gave up 2 bases, with 16 bases separating them. Germline lookup yields CDR1 DFQATT and CDR2 SNEGSKA (reference sequence). CDR3 region: CSAPPGPTPYEQYF. The CDR3 nucleotides read TGCAGTGCTCCTCCGGGACCGACACCCTACGAGCAGTACTTC.

V and J are TRBV7-9 and TRBJ1-1; no definite D call. The V end lost 1 base, the J end lost 2 bases, and 8 bases lay between the germline ends. Germline values: CDR1 SEHNR, CDR2 FQNEAQ (reference sequence). This CDR3 region has 14 residues. CDR3 sequence: CASSLGYENTEAFF. The CDR3 DNA reads TGTGCCAGCAGCTTAGGGTATGAAAACACTGAAGCTTTCTTT.

A word on this clonotype: One end of the junction is discordant with germline, which a read error may explain. The genes are TRBV4-2 and TRBJ1-6; no firm D call. The CDR3 is made up of 14 amino acids. Germline V CDR1 and CDR2: LGHNA, YNFKEQ. The CDR3 DNA reads TGTGCCAGCAGCCCGGGAGGGCCGAGTTCACTCCTCCACTTT. Amino acid sequence: CASSPGGPSSLLHF.

The V call is TRBV28, the J call TRBJ2-3; 8 positions match TRBD2. The CDR3 is 12 amino acids. J gave up 10 bases and V 5 bases, and 5 bases lay outside the gene matches. Germline V gene data show CDR1 as MDHEN and CDR2 as SYDVKM. The CDR3 region has the DNA TGTGCCAGCAGTGTCGGGGGGGAGGCGCAGTATTTT. Protein: CASSVGGEAQYF.

By its share, this clonotype is large (0.1 to 1%). V and J are TRBV11-3 and TRBJ2-5; possibly TRBD1 for D (6 bases). Germline V gene sequence: CDR1 SGHNT, CDR2 YENEEA. Trimming shortened V by 0 bases and J by 11 bases, and 16 bases separated the two germline ends. The CDR3 totals 14 residues. This CDR3 reads CASSLDMDSRIQYF. Written as DNA, the CDR3 is TGTGCCAGCAGCTTAGATATGGACAGCCGGATTCAGTACTTC.

The chain carries TRBV21-1 and TRBJ2-7; TRBD1 is taken as the D call from the table, unchecked against the DNA. TRBV21-1 represents a pseudogene. The CDR3 is 18 amino acids. The CDR3 nucleotides read TGTGCCAGCAGCAAAGCCGGGACGACAAGGGGCAAGGCCTACGAGCAGTACTTC. Translation: CASSKAGTTRGKAYEQYF.

This clonotype appeared a few times. CDR3: CASSIDRGTYEQYF. CDR3 nucleotide sequence: TGTGCCAGTAGTATTGACAGGGGAACCTACGAGCAGTACTTC. J is TRBJ2-7 and V is TRBV19, with TRBD1 identical over 8 bases. Looked up from germline, CDR1 is LNHDA and CDR2 is SQIVND (reference sequence). The CDR3 extends over 14 amino acids. V lost 3 bases, J lost 2 bases, and 3 bases stayed unmatched.

The chain joins TRBV28 to TRBJ2-3; D is perhaps TRBD1 (5 bases). Trimming removed 6 bases at V and 0 bases at J, with 16 bases between. This CDR3 is built from 16 residues. The germline V gene has CDR1 MDHEN and CDR2 SYDVKM. In DNA form, the CDR3 reads TGTGCCAGCAGCCCCCCATGGGGCGGTAGCACAGATACGCAGTATTTT. Amino acids: CASSPPWGGSTDTQYF.

The gene calls are TRBV6-1 and TRBJ2-3; 12 bases line up with TRBD2. V shed 6 bases and J 6 bases; nucleotides not matched to a gene: 10. The CDR3 is 16 amino acids. Germline lookup yields CDR1 MNHNS and CDR2 SASEGT. The CDR3: CASSSGLAGTADTQYF. The CDR3 bases are TGTGCCAGCAGCTCCGGACTAGCGGGGACGGCGGATACGCAGTATTTT.

This chain joins TRBV28 and TRBJ1-2; D unresolved. V lost 6 bases and J 2 bases, leaving 10 bases between the germline ends. The CDR3 covers 13 residues. The germline CDR1 and CDR2 sequences are MDHEN and SYDVKM. The CDR3 nucleotides read TGTGCCAGCAGCCCGCAAGTAAACTATGGCTACACCTTC. Amino acids: CASSPQVNYGYTF.

The V gene is TRBV28, the J gene TRBJ2-7; D is perhaps TRBD1 or TRBD2 (5 bases each). Germline CDR1 reads MDHEN; CDR2 reads SYDVKM. CDR3 length equals 12 residues. Trimming took 5 bases from V and 3 from J, leaving 8 bases between them. The CDR3 loop reads CASSPRGYEQYF. DNA for the CDR3: TGTGCCAGCAGTCCGAGGGGCTACGAGCAGTACTTC.

The genes are TRBV29-1 and TRBJ2-7, with 7 bases lining up with TRBD2. The CDR3 contains 12 residues. The germline CDR1 and CDR2 sequences are SQVTM and ANQGSEA. Trimming took 6 bases from V and 3 from J; bases not matched to a gene: 5. The CDR3 sequence: CSVGRESYEQYF. CDR3 DNA: TGCAGCGTAGGGCGGGAGAGCTACGAGCAGTACTTC.

This clonotype is classed as medium-sized (0.01 to 0.1%). The chain links TRBV7-3 to TRBJ2-7; D possibly corresponds to TRBD1 (6 bases). Germline V lookup: CDR1 SGHTA, CDR2 FQGTGA. Trimming pared 5 bases from V and 2 bases from J, leaving 10 bases between. The CDR3 runs to 13 residues. CDR3 in amino acids: CASSRGYPYEQYF. Written as DNA, the CDR3 is TGTGCCAGCAGCAGGGGGTATCCCTACGAGCAGTACTTC.